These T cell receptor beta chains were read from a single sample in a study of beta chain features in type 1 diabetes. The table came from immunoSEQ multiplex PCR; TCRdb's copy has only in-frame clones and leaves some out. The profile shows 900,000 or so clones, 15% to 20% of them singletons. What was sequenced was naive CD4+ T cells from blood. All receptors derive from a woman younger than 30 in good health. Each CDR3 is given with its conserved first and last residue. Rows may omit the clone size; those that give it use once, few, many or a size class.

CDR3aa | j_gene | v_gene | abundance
CASSGLSGTGYETQYF | TRBJ2-5 | TRBV28 | few
CASSWLGTGKETQYF | TRBJ2-5 | TRBV27 | few
CASSFGRGNTGELFF | TRBJ2-2 | TRBV5-6 | few
CASSYRMNTEAFF | TRBJ1-1 | TRBV13 | -
CASSPAGGPWEQYF | TRBJ2-7 | TRBV5-4 | -
CASSVESSGNTIYF | TRBJ1-3 | TRBV9 | -
CASRDNGLYEQFF | TRBJ2-1 | TRBV28 | -
CATSRDNFWQPQHF | TRBJ1-5 | TRBV15 | few
CASSILGVDQPQHF | TRBJ1-5 | TRBV7-9 | -
CSVWKKGRETEAFF | TRBJ1-1 | TRBV29-1 | few
CASSDSPGQGPDTQYF | TRBJ2-3 | TRBV25-1 | -
CASSFQGLNQETQYF | TRBJ2-5 | TRBV28 | -
CASSLETGGRETQYF | TRBJ2-5 | TRBV7-9 | few
CASSTFSGAPYEQYF | TRBJ2-7 | TRBV28 | -
CASSQDRAGEQYF | TRBJ2-7 | TRBV4-3 | -
CASRPGGAGAYNEQFF | TRBJ2-1 | TRBV28 | -
CASNEREFGEQFF | TRBJ2-1 | TRBV19 | few
CASSHTLYNEQFF | TRBJ2-1 | TRBV14 | -
CASSETTDTGELFF | TRBJ2-2 | TRBV6-1 | few
CASSPPTDTQYF | TRBJ2-3 | TRBV18 | -